This T cell receptor (beta chain) was sequenced during a study of blood T cell repertoires in COVID-19. About the research overall: Sites in the United States, Italy and Spain provided acute and convalescent COVID-19 samples.

This clone was seen a handful of times. In the authors' methods: Scientists estimated how many nucleated cells there were by amplifying reference gene primers. Only in-frame clones appear in the TCRdb table, and some are missing; sequencing was by immunoSEQ multiplex PCR. Clone size and the V and J calls come from that table; the DNA yielded D and trimming. This table has 45,000 or so clones, around 82% appearing once. Germline V CDR1 and CDR2: LGHNT, FRNRAP. This CDR3 spans 15 amino acids. The V end was cut by 4 bases, the J end by 2 bases, with 14 bases between. The receptor comes from a woman older than 75 with acute or convalescent COVID-19. The sequencing input was peripheral blood. The chain is built from TRBV12-5 and TRBJ1-1, with D possibly being TRBD1 (5 bases). Written as DNA, the CDR3 is TGTGCTAGTGGTTGGGTTAAAACAGGCAACACTGAAGCTTTCTTT. Encoded protein: CASGWVKTGNTEAFF.